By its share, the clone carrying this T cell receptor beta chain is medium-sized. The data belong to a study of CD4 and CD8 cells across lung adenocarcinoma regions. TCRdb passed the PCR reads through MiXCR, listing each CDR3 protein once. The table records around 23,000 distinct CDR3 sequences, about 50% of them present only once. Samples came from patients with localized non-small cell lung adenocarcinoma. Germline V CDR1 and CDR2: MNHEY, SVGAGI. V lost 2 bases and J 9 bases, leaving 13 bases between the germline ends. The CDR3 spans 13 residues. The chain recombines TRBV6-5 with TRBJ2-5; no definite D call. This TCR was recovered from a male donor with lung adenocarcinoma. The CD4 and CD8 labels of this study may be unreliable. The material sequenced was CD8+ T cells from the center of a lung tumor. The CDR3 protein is CASSYSSGLAQYF. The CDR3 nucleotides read TGTGCCAGCAGTTACAGTTCAGGTTTGGCCCAGTACTTC.